This T cell receptor (beta chain) came from a study of cytomegalovirus exposure and HLA in healthy donors. On the study more broadly: Across 350 to 500 genotyped donors, about 86% landed in the Caucasian-associated ancestry cluster.

In the case of this clone: The antigen is not known.

J was trimmed by 5 bases and V by 0 bases; bases with no gene match: 7. There are 15 residues in the CDR3. CDR1 is GTSNPN, CDR2 SVGIG, per germline (reference sequence). Both 60 Vbeta primers and 13 Jbeta primers went into the PCR. Measured with immunoSEQ multiplex PCR; TCRdb has only the in-frame clones, and not every one. Of fewer than 85,000 clones in the sample, 60% to 85% were seen once. The study's findings and limits: Accurate HLA-A and HLA-B prediction from TCR beta sequences was reported for most subjects. After further analysis at a later stage, 16,951 TCR beta sequences were associated with HLA alleles at 0.05 false discovery rate.

The TCR sequence derives from a male donor in good health and CMV-seropositive. This chain uses TRBV30 with TRBJ2-5; 9 nucleotides align to TRBD2. The specimen was PBMCs. In nucleotides, the CDR3 is TGTGCCTGGAGTGTAGGGTTAGCGGGAGTGGAGACCCAGTACTTC. Residues: CAWSVGLAGVETQYF.